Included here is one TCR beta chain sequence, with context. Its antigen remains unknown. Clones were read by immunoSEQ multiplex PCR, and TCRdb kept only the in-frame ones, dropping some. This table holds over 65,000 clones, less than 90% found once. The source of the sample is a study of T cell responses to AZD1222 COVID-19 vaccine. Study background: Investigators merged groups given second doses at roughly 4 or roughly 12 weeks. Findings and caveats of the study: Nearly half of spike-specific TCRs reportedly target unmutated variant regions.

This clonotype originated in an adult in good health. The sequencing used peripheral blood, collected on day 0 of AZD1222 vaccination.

CDR3 amino acids: CASSGTLAGFTDTQYF. The CDR3 DNA sequence: TGTGCCAGCAGTGGCACCCTAGCGGGTTTCACAGATACGCAGTATTTT. The chain recombines TRBV27 with TRBJ2-3, with 8 positions matching TRBD2. The CDR3 spans 16 residues. Losses at the gene ends were 5 bases for V and 2 bases for J; bases not matched to a gene: 9. The germline V gene has CDR1 MNHEY and CDR2 SMNVEV (reference sequence).